This T cell receptor (beta chain) was recovered during a study of CD8+CD57+ T cells in acquired aplastic anemia. Study-level background: Each DNA sample taken from sorted CD4+ and CD8+ cells came to 3.2 ug on average. Approximately 10 million reads, on average, were obtained for CD4+ cells from healthy donors.

TCR beta VDJ and CDR3 were profiled, and genomic DNA was the template. Via MiXCR, TCRdb re-called the reads, giving one row per CDR3 protein. The repertoire holds 100,000 to 150,000 distinct CDR3 sequences, with 48% as singletons. Findings of the study overall: Approximately 29 was the count of CD8+ CDR3 sequences that patients shared with controls. Levels of CD8+ Simpson's diversity were not significantly distinct in patients versus controls.

In the case of this clonotype: Antigen: not known.

Trimming removed 1 base from V and 1 base from J, with 10 bases in between. The CDR3 is 15 amino acids. The germline V gene has CDR1 SGHRS and CDR2 YFSETQ. The sample taken for sequencing was sorted CD4+, CD8+, or CD8+CD57+ T cells (not recorded which) from PBMCs. V is TRBV5-1 and J is TRBJ2-3; no reliable D call. The TCR sequence derives from a human donor in good health, serving as a control. The CDR3 coding sequence is TGCGCCAGCAGCTTGACTGGTGTCGGCACAGATACGCAGTATTTT. As protein: CASSLTGVGTDTQYF.